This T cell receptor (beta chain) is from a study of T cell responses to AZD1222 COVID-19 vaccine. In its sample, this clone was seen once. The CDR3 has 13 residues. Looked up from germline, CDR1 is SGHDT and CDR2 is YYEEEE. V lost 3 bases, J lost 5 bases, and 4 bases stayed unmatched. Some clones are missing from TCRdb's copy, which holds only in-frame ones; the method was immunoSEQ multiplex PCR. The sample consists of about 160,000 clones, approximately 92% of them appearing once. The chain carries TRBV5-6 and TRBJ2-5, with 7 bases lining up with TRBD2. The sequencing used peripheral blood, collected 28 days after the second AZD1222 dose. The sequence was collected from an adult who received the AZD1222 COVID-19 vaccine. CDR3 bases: TGTGCCAGCAGCTCTAGCGGAGAGGAGACCCAGTACTTC. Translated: CASSSSGEETQYF.